This T cell receptor (beta chain) was identified in a study of cytomegalovirus exposure and HLA in healthy donors. Study results and caveats: The study designated 150 or so TCR beta chains cytomegalovirus-associated. About 87% or about 30% of the time was how often most TCR beta V segments were productive, according to an earlier analysis. TCR beta sequences reportedly predicted most subjects' HLA-A and HLA-B alleles accurately.

Worth noting for this clone: Its antigen is as yet unknown.

PCR involved 60 Vbeta and 13 Jbeta primers. TCRdb's copy holds only in-frame clones and misses some; the assay was immunoSEQ multiplex PCR. The repertoire has 150,000 to 200,000 clones, around three quarters of them found once; the top ten carry about 1.6%. The TCR originated in a man aged 40-50 years in good health and CMV-seronegative. Sequencing was performed on PBMCs.

CDR3 loop: CASSTSPGWVAQFF. The CDR3 coding sequence is TGTGCCAGTAGTACTTCGCCGGGATGGGTGGCGCAGTTCTTC. V is TRBV19 and J is TRBJ2-1, with a weak D call TRBD2 (5 bases). Trimming left V 4 bases short and J 12 bases short, with 19 bases between. Germline CDR1 is LNHDA and CDR2 is SQIVND (reference sequence). The CDR3 length is 14 residues.